This T cell receptor (beta chain) was retrieved from a study of beta chain features in type 1 diabetes. Whole-study context: Sorted cells, some 98,000,000 in number, were examined across all samples. Study-wide points: Significant though moderate, a shortening of TCRB CDR3s appeared in all four CD4+ subsets of Type 1 diabetes patients. More deletions and fewer insertions at VDJ junctions were seen in type 1 diabetes patients.

A note on this clone: The antigen remains undetermined.

Averaging around 110 mL, one heparinised blood draw was given by each donor. V was shortened by 1 base and J by 8 bases, with 10 bases between the two germline ends. This CDR3 is 13 amino acids long. Germline CDR1 reads SGHRS; CDR2 reads YFSETQ. Since all of the isolated RNA was reverse transcribed, expressed TCRB transcripts were what got sequenced. Repertoires were generated with immunoSEQ multiplex PCR, while TCRdb's copy carries only in-frame clones and drops some. The sample carries approximately 270,000 clones, 13% to 15% recorded once. Sequencing was performed on naive CD4+ T cells from blood. This receptor was identified in a man aged 25-40 years with type 1 diabetes. The chain has TRBV5-1 and TRBJ2-1, with D maybe TRBD2 (5 bases). The CDR3 bases are TGCGCCAGCAGCTTGCTCGGGGTCGATGAGCAGTTCTTC. This codes for CASSLLGVDEQFF. The entire variable domain, with the rest obtained from reference TRBV5-1 and TRBJ2-1, is as follows: KAGVTQTPRYLIKTRGQQVTLSCSPISGHRSVSWYQQTPGQGLQFLFEYFSETQRNKGNFPGRFSGRQFSNSRSEMNVSTLELGDSALYLCASSLLGVDEQFFGPGTRLTVL.